The present entry profiles one T cell receptor beta chain with its context. Sequenced by immunoSEQ multiplex PCR; TCRdb stores in-frame clones only, minus some. The table has about 400,000 clones, about 95% seen once; the top ten hold around 0.019%. With 8 bases removed from V and 6 bases from J, the gap between germline ends came to 23 bases. The CDR3 contains 16 residues. Germline V CDR1 and CDR2: MGHDK, SYGVNS. This entry comes from a study of shared T cell receptors in the human thymus. V and J are TRBV25-1 and TRBJ2-1; a possible D gene is TRBD2 (5 bases). The sequenced sample consisted of thymocytes. The receptor was isolated from a human donor. The CDR3: CASGVQSGPLVNEQFF. The CDR3 DNA sequence: TGTGCCAGCGGAGTTCAAAGCGGACCTTTGGTCAATGAGCAGTTCTTC.